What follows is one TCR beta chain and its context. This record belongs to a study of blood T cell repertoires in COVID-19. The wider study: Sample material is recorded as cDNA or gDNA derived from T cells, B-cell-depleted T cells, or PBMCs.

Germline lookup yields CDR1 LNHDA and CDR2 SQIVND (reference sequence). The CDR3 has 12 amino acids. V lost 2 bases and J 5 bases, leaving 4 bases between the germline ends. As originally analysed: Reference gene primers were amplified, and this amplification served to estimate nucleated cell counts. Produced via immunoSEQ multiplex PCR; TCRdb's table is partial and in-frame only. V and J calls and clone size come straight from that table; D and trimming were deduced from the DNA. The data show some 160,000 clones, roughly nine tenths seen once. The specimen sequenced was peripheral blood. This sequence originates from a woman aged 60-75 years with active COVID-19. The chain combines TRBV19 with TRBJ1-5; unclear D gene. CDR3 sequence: CASSINYQPQHF. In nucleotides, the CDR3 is TGTGCCAGTAGTATAAACTATCAGCCCCAGCATTTT.